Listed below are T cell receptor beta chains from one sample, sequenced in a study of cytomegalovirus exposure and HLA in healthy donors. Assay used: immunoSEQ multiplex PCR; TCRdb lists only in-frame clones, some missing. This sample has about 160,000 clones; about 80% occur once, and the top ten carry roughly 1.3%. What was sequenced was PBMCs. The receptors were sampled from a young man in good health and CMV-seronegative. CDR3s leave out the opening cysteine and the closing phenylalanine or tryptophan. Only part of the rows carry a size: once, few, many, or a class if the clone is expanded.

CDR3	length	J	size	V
ASSIGTSRTDTQY	13	TRBJ2-3	NA	TRBV7-3
ASKRGLAGNTGELF	14	TRBJ2-2	NA	TRBV7-2
ASSILGTDLAKNIQY	15	TRBJ2-4	NA	TRBV19
ASSSPSSGANVLT	13	TRBJ2-6	NA	TRBV11-2
ASSLSSYEQY	10	TRBJ2-7	once	TRBV7-2
ASSLGSWGTDTQY	13	TRBJ2-3	once	TRBV5-6
ASRATGQGAGYT	12	TRBJ1-2	NA	TRBV19
ASSYSGTGFYEQY	13	TRBJ2-7	NA	TRBV6-5
ASSPHAVGNTIY	12	TRBJ1-3	NA	TRBV7-2
AWRERGTDTQY	11	TRBJ2-3	NA	TRBV30
ASSFSASNQPQH	12	TRBJ1-5	NA	TRBV2
AWSRGGTGELF	11	TRBJ2-2	NA	TRBV30
ASSYSGARNEKLF	13	TRBJ1-4	NA	TRBV6-5
ASSVGQGGYEQY	12	TRBJ2-7	NA	TRBV9
AWSVLRQGNF	10	TRBJ1-1	NA	TRBV30
ASTPGFGTEAF	11	TRBJ1-1	NA	TRBV9
ASSAVTNTGELF	12	TRBJ2-2	NA	TRBV9
ASSVRMTGPYGYT	13	TRBJ1-2	NA	TRBV25-1
ASSLVSGVRQPQH	13	TRBJ1-5	NA	TRBV28
ATSRGDTSYEQY	12	NA	NA	TRBV15
ASSPLGLGEKLF	12	TRBJ1-4	NA	TRBV28
ASSLDGKGTYEQY	13	TRBJ2-7	NA	TRBV11-3
ASSPHELEQY	10	TRBJ2-7	NA	TRBV7-8
ASSQGHVYYNEQF	13	TRBJ2-1	NA	TRBV5-6
ASSYRDRDNEQF	12	TRBJ2-1	NA	TRBV6-6
ASSLRLAGYSGELF	14	TRBJ2-2	once	TRBV11-2
ASSYRIAGDETQY	13	TRBJ2-5	NA	TRBV6-5
ASSVGAGGGDTQY	13	TRBJ2-3	few	TRBV2
AWDYGRSEQY	10	TRBJ2-7	once	TRBV30
ASMPPGTGLRELF	13	TRBJ2-2	once	TRBV5-1
NVREQRNQPQH	11	TRBJ1-5	NA	TRBV29-1
AISVTGTANEKLF	13	TRBJ1-4	NA	TRBV10-3
ASSPRTGPAYEQY	13	TRBJ2-7	NA	TRBV7-9
ASSLPAGNPRSYEQY	15	TRBJ2-7	NA	TRBV7-9
ASSIGGNTEAF	11	TRBJ1-1	NA	TRBV18
ASRDPGQGFEQY	12	TRBJ2-7	NA	TRBV6-1
ASSQAGTSGSIAKNIQY	17	TRBJ2-4	NA	TRBV4-3
ASSTPGVEQY	10	TRBJ2-7	few	TRBV5-1
ACLGQGFTEAF	11	TRBJ1-1	NA	TRBV30
ASSYSGQGGDTQY	13	TRBJ2-3	NA	TRBV6-5
ASSIRGVNEQY	11	TRBJ2-7	NA	TRBV19